These T cell receptor beta chains were read from a single sample in a study of blood T cell repertoires in COVID-19. Sequencing used immunoSEQ multiplex PCR; TCRdb keeps in-frame clones, though not all of them. The table records over 35,000 clones, around 90% of them present only once. The sequenced sample consisted of peripheral blood. The receptors shown here come from a man between 50 and 59 years old with acute or convalescent COVID-19. The CDR3 runs from the conserved cysteine through the conserved F or W. The D gene is left open where the match is weak. Size is omitted from some rows. Given values are once, few, many or a class for expanded clones.

d_call: TRBD2
clone_size: NA
v_call: TRBV5-1
j_call: TRBJ2-7
cdr3_nt: TGCGCCAGCAGCTCGGGGGGACCGCCGCCCTACGAGCAGTACTTC
cdr3_aa: CASSSGGPPPYEQYF

d_call: NA
clone_size: NA
v_call: TRBV9
j_call: TRBJ1-1
cdr3_nt: TGTGCCAGCAGCGCACGATCCGGGAACACTGAAGCTTTCTTT
cdr3_aa: CASSARSGNTEAFF

d_call: TRBD2
clone_size: NA
v_call: TRBV25-1
j_call: TRBJ2-7
cdr3_nt: TGTGCCAGCAGTAAATGGGCTAGCGGGAATGGCGAGCAGTACTTC
cdr3_aa: CASSKWASGNGEQYF

d_call: TRBD2
clone_size: NA
v_call: TRBV7-2
j_call: TRBJ2-3
cdr3_nt: TGTGCCAGCAGCTCCGGGGTAGCGGGGGGAGCGGATACGCAGTATTTT
cdr3_aa: CASSSGVAGGADTQYF

d_call: NA
clone_size: NA
v_call: TRBV21-1
j_call: TRBJ2-7
cdr3_nt: TGTGCCAGCAGCAAAGCCCGCCGTAGCGGGGGGAGCTCCTACGAGCAGTACTTC
cdr3_aa: CASSKARRSGGSSYEQYF

d_call: TRBD1
clone_size: NA
v_call: TRBV19
j_call: TRBJ2-7
cdr3_nt: TGTGCCAGTAGGGACGGACAGGGTGGGACCTACGAGCAGTACTTC
cdr3_aa: CASRDGQGGTYEQYF

d_call: NA
clone_size: NA
v_call: TRBV18
j_call: TRBJ2-7
cdr3_nt: TGTGCCAGCTCACCGAACGCGTGGGAGCAGTACTTC
cdr3_aa: CASSPNAWEQYF

d_call: TRBD1
clone_size: NA
v_call: TRBV7-2
j_call: TRBJ1-2
cdr3_nt: TGTGCCAGCAGCTTAGTATCGACAGGGCCGGGCCCCTATGGCTACACCTTC
cdr3_aa: CASSLVSTGPGPYGYTF

d_call: NA
clone_size: once
v_call: TRBV3-1/TRBV3-2
j_call: TRBJ2-7
cdr3_nt: TGTGCCAGCAGCCAAGTTACAGGGTCCGAGCAGTACTTC
cdr3_aa: CASSQVTGSEQYF

d_call: NA
clone_size: NA
v_call: TRBV5-6
j_call: TRBJ2-7
cdr3_nt: TGTGCCAGCAGCTTGTCGAGCGGAGTCTTCTCCTACGAGCAGTACTTC
cdr3_aa: CASSLSSGVFSYEQYF

d_call: TRBD1
clone_size: NA
v_call: TRBV6-5
j_call: TRBJ1-6
cdr3_nt: TGTGCCAGCAGGACAGGGGACAATTCACCCCTCCACTTT
cdr3_aa: CASRTGDNSPLHF

d_call: TRBD1
clone_size: once
v_call: TRBV3-1/TRBV3-2
j_call: TRBJ2-7
cdr3_nt: TGTGCCAGCAGCCAAGAGGGGACAGTAACCTACGAGCAGTACTTC
cdr3_aa: CASSQEGTVTYEQYF

d_call: NA
clone_size: NA
v_call: TRBV20-1
j_call: TRBJ1-2
cdr3_nt: TGCAGTGCTAGTAGTCAGGCAGGGAACTATGGCTACACCTTC
cdr3_aa: CSASSQAGNYGYTF

d_call: NA
clone_size: NA
v_call: TRBV2
j_call: TRBJ2-2
cdr3_nt: TGTGCCAGCAGTTATGACACCGGGGAGCTGTTTTTT
cdr3_aa: CASSYDTGELFF

d_call: TRBD1
clone_size: NA
v_call: TRBV7-9
j_call: TRBJ1-1
cdr3_nt: TGTGCCAGCAGCACCTTGACAGGGGGCACTGAAGCTTTCTTT
cdr3_aa: CASSTLTGGTEAFF

d_call: NA
clone_size: NA
v_call: TRBV7-2
j_call: TRBJ2-1
cdr3_nt: TGTGCCAGCAGCTTTAGCGCTTTGACAGAGCAGTTCTTC
cdr3_aa: CASSFSALTEQFF

d_call: NA
clone_size: NA
v_call: TRBV6-2/TRBV6-3
j_call: TRBJ1-5
cdr3_nt: TGTGCCAGCAGCGACTTACAGGGTTTCAATCAGCCCCAGCATTTT
cdr3_aa: CASSDLQGFNQPQHF

d_call: NA
clone_size: NA
v_call: TRBV7-6
j_call: TRBJ1-1
cdr3_nt: TGTGCCAGCAGCTTATTTTTCCAGAACACTGAAGCTTTCTTT
cdr3_aa: CASSLFFQNTEAFF

d_call: TRBD1
clone_size: NA
v_call: TRBV4-2
j_call: TRBJ1-2
cdr3_nt: TGTGCCAGCAGCCTACACCTTCTTCTCCAGGGGGACTCGTATGGCTACACCTTC
cdr3_aa: CASSLHLLLQGDSYGYTF

d_call: TRBD2
clone_size: once
v_call: TRBV6-6
j_call: TRBJ2-2
cdr3_nt: TGTGCCAGCGGCACTAGCGGGAGGACCGGGGAGCTGTTTTTT
cdr3_aa: CASGTSGRTGELFF

d_call: NA
clone_size: NA
v_call: TRBV7-3
j_call: TRBJ2-2
cdr3_nt: TGTGCCAGCAGCTTGGGCCACCTGAACACCGGGGAGCTGTTTTTT
cdr3_aa: CASSLGHLNTGELFF

d_call: NA
clone_size: NA
v_call: TRBV6-2/TRBV6-3
j_call: TRBJ2-1
cdr3_nt: TGTGCCAGCAGTTACCGCCCTAGACTCCTAGGTCACAATGAGCAGTTCTTC
cdr3_aa: CASSYRPRLLGHNEQFF

d_call: NA
clone_size: NA
v_call: TRBV7-3
j_call: TRBJ1-4
cdr3_nt: TGTGCCAGCAGCTTAAGACCGGGGGAAAAACTGTTTTTT
cdr3_aa: CASSLRPGEKLFF

d_call: TRBD1
clone_size: NA
v_call: TRBV6-2/TRBV6-3
j_call: TRBJ2-7
cdr3_nt: TGTGCCAGCAGTTACTCTTTCTTCGGCGGACAGGGTCGAAGGTTGGAGCAGTACTTC
cdr3_aa: CASSYSFFGGQGRRLEQYF

d_call: TRBD1
clone_size: NA
v_call: TRBV19
j_call: TRBJ1-2
cdr3_nt: TGTGCCAGTAAAACCACCCGACAGGGGGCTTATGGCTACACCTTC
cdr3_aa: CASKTTRQGAYGYTF

d_call: NA
clone_size: few
v_call: TRBV6-2/TRBV6-3
j_call: TRBJ1-1
cdr3_nt: TGTGCCAGCAGTTTAGGAGGAGTCGGTATTACTGAAGCTTTCTTT
cdr3_aa: CASSLGGVGITEAFF

d_call: TRBD1
clone_size: once
v_call: TRBV7-2
j_call: TRBJ1-3
cdr3_nt: TGTGCCAGCAGCCCGAGCACAGGGGCTGGAAACACCATATATTTT
cdr3_aa: CASSPSTGAGNTIYF

d_call: NA
clone_size: NA
v_call: TRBV20-1
j_call: TRBJ2-5
cdr3_nt: TGCAGTGCACCGGTAGAAGAGACCCAGTACTTC
cdr3_aa: CSAPVEETQYF

d_call: NA
clone_size: NA
v_call: TRBV6-2/TRBV6-3
j_call: TRBJ2-1
cdr3_nt: TGTGCCAGCAGTTACTCCTCGCGGTCCGGCTACAATGAGCAGTTCTTC
cdr3_aa: CASSYSSRSGYNEQFF

d_call: NA
clone_size: NA
v_call: TRBV7-2
j_call: TRBJ1-1
cdr3_nt: TGTGCCAGCAGCCCCTTTCAATGGGGGGACACTGAAGCTTTCTTT
cdr3_aa: CASSPFQWGDTEAFF

d_call: NA
clone_size: NA
v_call: TRBV10-3
j_call: TRBJ1-6
cdr3_nt: TGTGCCATCAGTGTGGAGGCAGAGAATTCACCCCTCCACTTT
cdr3_aa: CAISVEAENSPLHF

d_call: TRBD2
clone_size: NA
v_call: TRBV7-9
j_call: TRBJ2-1
cdr3_nt: TGTGCCAGCAGCTTACCCTCCCTAGCGGGGGGGCCCTACAATGAGCAGTTCTTC
cdr3_aa: CASSLPSLAGGPYNEQFF

d_call: NA
clone_size: NA
v_call: TRBV27
j_call: TRBJ2-2
cdr3_nt: TGTGCCAGCAGTGTAGTAGGGGGACGAAGGACCGGGGAGCTGTTTTTT
cdr3_aa: CASSVVGGRRTGELFF

d_call: NA
clone_size: NA
v_call: TRBV9
j_call: TRBJ2-2
cdr3_nt: TGTGCCAGCAGCGTAAGCGTAACCGGGGAGCTGTTTTTT
cdr3_aa: CASSVSVTGELFF

d_call: NA
clone_size: few
v_call: TRBV4-3
j_call: TRBJ2-1
cdr3_nt: TGCGCCAGCAGCCGGGACTTCGGCTCCTACAATGAGCAGTTCTTC
cdr3_aa: CASSRDFGSYNEQFF

d_call: TRBD2
clone_size: NA
v_call: TRBV6-2/TRBV6-3
j_call: TRBJ2-3
cdr3_nt: TGTGCCAGCAGTTACCAGACTAGCGGGAGTACAGATACGCAGTATTTT
cdr3_aa: CASSYQTSGSTDTQYF

d_call: TRBD2
clone_size: NA
v_call: TRBV24-1
j_call: TRBJ2-1
cdr3_nt: TGTGCCACCAGTGACCTGACTAGCGCTGAGCAGTTCTTC
cdr3_aa: CATSDLTSAEQFF

d_call: NA
clone_size: NA
v_call: TRBV7-9
j_call: TRBJ2-7
cdr3_nt: TGTGCCTCCCGGGATTTTTCCTACGAGCAGTACTTC
cdr3_aa: CASRDFSYEQYF

d_call: NA
clone_size: NA
v_call: TRBV27
j_call: TRBJ1-6
cdr3_nt: TGTGCCAGCAGTTTATCGGGTGGGCTGAAGAATTCACCCCTCCACTTT
cdr3_aa: CASSLSGGLKNSPLHF

d_call: TRBD1
clone_size: NA
v_call: TRBV7-2
j_call: TRBJ1-2
cdr3_nt: TGTGCCAGCAGCTCGACTACAGGGGGCCTTCCCTACACCTTC
cdr3_aa: CASSSTTGGLPYTF

d_call: TRBD2
clone_size: few
v_call: TRBV9
j_call: TRBJ2-3
cdr3_nt: TGTGCCAGCAGCGTAGGTAGCGGGGGGGCCGTGTATACGCAGTATTTT
cdr3_aa: CASSVGSGGAVYTQYF

d_call: NA
clone_size: NA
v_call: TRBV2
j_call: TRBJ2-1
cdr3_nt: TGTGCCAGCAGTGAAGGTGGAGGGAGGCAGCAGTTCTTC
cdr3_aa: CASSEGGGRQQFF

d_call: TRBD1
clone_size: NA
v_call: TRBV9
j_call: TRBJ1-3
cdr3_nt: TGTGCCAGCAGCGTAGGGACAGGGGTTGGAAACACCATATATTTT
cdr3_aa: CASSVGTGVGNTIYF

d_call: TRBD2
clone_size: NA
v_call: TRBV19
j_call: TRBJ2-1
cdr3_nt: TGTGCCACCGGACTAGCGAACAATGAGCAGTTCTTC
cdr3_aa: CATGLANNEQFF